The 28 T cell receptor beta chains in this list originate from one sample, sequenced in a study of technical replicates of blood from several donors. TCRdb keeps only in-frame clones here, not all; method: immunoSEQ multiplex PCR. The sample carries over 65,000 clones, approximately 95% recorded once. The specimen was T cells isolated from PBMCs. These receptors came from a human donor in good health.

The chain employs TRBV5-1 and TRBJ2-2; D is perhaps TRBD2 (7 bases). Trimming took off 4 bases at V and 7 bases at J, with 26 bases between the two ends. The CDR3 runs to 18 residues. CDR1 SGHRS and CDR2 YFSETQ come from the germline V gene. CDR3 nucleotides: TGCGCCAGCAGCCGAAAGGCGCTGCGGGGGCCTACAGACGGGGAGCTGTTTTTT. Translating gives CASSRKALRGPTDGELFF.

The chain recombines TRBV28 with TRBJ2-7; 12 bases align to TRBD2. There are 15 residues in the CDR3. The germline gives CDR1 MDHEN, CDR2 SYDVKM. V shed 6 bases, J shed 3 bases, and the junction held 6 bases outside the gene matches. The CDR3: CASRGLAGGYYEQYF. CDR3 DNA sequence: TGTGCCAGCAGGGGACTAGCGGGCGGATACTACGAGCAGTACTTC. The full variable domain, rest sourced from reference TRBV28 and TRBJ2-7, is DVKVTQSSRYLVKRTGEKVFLECVQDMDHENMFWYRQDPGLGLRLIYFSYDVKMKEKGDIPEGYSVSREKKERFSLILESASTNQTSMYLCASRGLAGGYYEQYFGPGTRLTVT.

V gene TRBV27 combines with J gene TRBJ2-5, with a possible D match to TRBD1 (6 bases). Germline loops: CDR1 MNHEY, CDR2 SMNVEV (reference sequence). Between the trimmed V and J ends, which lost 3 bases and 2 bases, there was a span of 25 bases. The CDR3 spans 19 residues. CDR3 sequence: CASSFSPPYRTEEQETQYF. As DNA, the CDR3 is TGTGCCAGCAGTTTTTCTCCCCCTTACCGGACAGAAGAACAAGAGACCCAGTACTTC.

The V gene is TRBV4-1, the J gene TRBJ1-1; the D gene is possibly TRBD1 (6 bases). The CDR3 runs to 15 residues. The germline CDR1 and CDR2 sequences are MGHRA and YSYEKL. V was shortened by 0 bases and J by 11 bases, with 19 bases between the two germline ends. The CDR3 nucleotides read TGCGCCAGCAGCCAAGATTGGGCAGGGGTACTTCGGGCTTTCTTT. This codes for CASSQDWAGVLRAFF.

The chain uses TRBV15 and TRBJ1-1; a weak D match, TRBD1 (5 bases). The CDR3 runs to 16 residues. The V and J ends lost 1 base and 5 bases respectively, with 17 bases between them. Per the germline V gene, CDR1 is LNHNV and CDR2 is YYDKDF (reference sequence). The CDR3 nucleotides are TGTGCCACCAGCAGAGGCGGGGGTCAGGGAGGGACTGAAGCTTTCTTT. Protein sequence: CATSRGGGQGGTEAFF.

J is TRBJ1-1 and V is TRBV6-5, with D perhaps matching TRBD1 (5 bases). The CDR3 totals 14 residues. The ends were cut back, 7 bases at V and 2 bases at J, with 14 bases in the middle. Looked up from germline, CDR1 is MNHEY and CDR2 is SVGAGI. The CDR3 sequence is CASTPTGSNTEAFF. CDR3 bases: TGTGCCAGCACCCCAACAGGCTCCAACACTGAAGCTTTCTTT.

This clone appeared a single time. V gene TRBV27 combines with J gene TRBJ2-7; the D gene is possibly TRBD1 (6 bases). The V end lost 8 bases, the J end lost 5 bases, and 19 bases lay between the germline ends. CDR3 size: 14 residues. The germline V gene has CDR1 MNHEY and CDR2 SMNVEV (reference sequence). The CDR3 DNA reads TGTGCCAGCGGGAGAGCAGGGGTTGGCCACGAGCAGTACTTC. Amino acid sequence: CASGRAGVGHEQYF.

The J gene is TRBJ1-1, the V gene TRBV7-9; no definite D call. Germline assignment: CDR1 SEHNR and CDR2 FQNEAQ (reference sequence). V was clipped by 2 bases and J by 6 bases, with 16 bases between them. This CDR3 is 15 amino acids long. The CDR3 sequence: CASSLIESAAPEAFF. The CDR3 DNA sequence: TGTGCCAGCAGCTTAATCGAGTCAGCGGCCCCTGAAGCTTTCTTT.

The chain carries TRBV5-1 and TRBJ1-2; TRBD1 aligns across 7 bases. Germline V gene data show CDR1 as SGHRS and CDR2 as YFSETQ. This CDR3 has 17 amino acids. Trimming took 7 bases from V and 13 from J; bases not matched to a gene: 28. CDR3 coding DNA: TGCGCCAGCCACCATGCGCCCCAGGGGGAGCTCGGGGTCCAGCTCACCTTC. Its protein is CASHHAPQGELGVQLTF.

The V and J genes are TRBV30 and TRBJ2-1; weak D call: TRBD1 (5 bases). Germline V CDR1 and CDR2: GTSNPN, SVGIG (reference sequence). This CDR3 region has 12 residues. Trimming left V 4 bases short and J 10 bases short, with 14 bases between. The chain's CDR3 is CAWITFRGEQFF. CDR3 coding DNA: TGTGCCTGGATAACTTTTAGGGGAGAGCAGTTCTTC. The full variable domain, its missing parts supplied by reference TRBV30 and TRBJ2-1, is SQTIHQWPATLVQPVGSPLSLECTVEGTSNPNLYWYRQAAGRGLQLLFYSVGIGQISSEVPQNLSASRPQDRQFILSSKKLLLSDSGFYLCAWITFRGEQFFGPGTRLTVL.

Here the CDR3 DNA reads TGTGCCAGCACACGCGGGACCGCACCTGAAGCTTTCTTT. The encoded protein is CASTRGTAPEAFF. This sequence joins TRBV28 and TRBJ1-1, with D possibly matching TRBD1 (5 bases). Per the germline V gene, CDR1 is MDHEN and CDR2 is SYDVKM. V was pared by 7 bases and J by 6 bases, with 15 bases between. The CDR3 loop spans 13 amino acids. Looking up the rest from reference TRBV28 and TRBJ1-1 gives the full variable domain: DVKVTQSSRYLVKRTGEKVFLECVQDMDHENMFWYRQDPGLGLRLIYFSYDVKMKEKGDIPEGYSVSREKKERFSLILESASTNQTSMYLCASTRGTAPEAFFGQGTRLTVV.

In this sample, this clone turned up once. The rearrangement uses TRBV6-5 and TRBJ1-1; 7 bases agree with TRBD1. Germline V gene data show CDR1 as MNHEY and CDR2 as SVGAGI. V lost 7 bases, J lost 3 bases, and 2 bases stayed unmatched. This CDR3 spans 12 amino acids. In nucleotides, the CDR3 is TGTGCCAGCATTAGGGGGCACACTGAAGCTTTCTTT. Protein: CASIRGHTEAFF.

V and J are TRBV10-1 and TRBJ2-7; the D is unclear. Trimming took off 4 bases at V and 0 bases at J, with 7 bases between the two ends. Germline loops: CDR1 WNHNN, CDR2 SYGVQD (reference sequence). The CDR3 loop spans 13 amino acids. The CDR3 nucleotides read TGCGCCAGCAGTGTGGTCGGCTCCTACGAGCAGTACTTC. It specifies CASSVVGSYEQYF.

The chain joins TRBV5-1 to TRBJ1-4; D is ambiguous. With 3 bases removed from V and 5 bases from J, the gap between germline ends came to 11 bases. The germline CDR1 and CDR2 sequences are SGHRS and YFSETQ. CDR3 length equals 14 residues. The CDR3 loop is CASSYGLLNEKLFF. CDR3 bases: TGCGCCAGCAGCTACGGACTCTTAAATGAAAAACTGTTTTTT. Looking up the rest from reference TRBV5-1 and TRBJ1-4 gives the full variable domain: KAGVTQTPRYLIKTRGQQVTLSCSPISGHRSVSWYQQTPGQGLQFLFEYFSETQRNKGNFPGRFSGRQFSNSRSEMNVSTLELGDSALYLCASSYGLLNEKLFFGSGTQLSVL.

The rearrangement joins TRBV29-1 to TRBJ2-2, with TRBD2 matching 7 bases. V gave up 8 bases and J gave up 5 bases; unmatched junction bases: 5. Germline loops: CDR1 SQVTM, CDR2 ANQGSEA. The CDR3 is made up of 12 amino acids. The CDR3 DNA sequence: TGCAGCACCCGGGGGGAAACCGGGGAGCTGTTTTTT. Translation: CSTRGETGELFF.

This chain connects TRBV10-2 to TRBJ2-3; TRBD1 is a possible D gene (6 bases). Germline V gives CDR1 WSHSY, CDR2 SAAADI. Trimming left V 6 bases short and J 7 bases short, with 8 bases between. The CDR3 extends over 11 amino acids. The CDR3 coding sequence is TGCGCCAGCAGAGGACAGAATACGCAGTATTTT. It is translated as CASRGQNTQYF.

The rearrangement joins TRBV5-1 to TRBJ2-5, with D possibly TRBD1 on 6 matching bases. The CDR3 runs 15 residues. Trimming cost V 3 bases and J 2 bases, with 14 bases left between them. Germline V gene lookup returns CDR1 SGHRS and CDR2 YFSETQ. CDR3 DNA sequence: TGCGCCAGCAGCTACGACTCCAGGGGACAAGAGACCCAGTACTTC. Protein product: CASSYDSRGQETQYF.

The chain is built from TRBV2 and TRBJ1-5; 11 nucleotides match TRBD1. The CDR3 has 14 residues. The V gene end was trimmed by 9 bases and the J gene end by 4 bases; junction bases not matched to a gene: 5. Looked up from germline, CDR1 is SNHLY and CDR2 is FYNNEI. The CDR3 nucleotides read TGTGCCAGTTCCCGGGACAGGGGGAATCAGCCCCAGCATTTT. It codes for CASSRDRGNQPQHF.

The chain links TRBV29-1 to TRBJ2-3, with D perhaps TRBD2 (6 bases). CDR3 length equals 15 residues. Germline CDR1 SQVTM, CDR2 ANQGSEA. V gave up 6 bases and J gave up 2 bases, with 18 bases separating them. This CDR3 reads CSVHHSGGVTDTQYF. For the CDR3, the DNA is TGCAGCGTCCACCACTCGGGCGGGGTCACAGATACGCAGTATTTT.

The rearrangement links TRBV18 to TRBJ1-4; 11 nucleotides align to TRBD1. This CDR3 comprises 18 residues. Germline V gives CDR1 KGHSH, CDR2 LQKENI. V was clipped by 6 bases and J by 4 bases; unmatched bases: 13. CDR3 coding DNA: TGTGCCAGCTCGCCAAGGACAGGGGGCGCATCGGGTAATGAAAAACTGTTTTTT. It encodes CASSPRTGGASGNEKLFF.

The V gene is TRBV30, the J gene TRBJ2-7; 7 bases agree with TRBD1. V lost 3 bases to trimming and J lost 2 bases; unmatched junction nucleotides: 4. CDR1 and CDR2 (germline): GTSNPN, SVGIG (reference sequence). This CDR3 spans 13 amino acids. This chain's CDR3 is CAWSGDRAYEQYF. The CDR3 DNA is TGTGCCTGGAGCGGGGACAGAGCCTACGAGCAGTACTTC.

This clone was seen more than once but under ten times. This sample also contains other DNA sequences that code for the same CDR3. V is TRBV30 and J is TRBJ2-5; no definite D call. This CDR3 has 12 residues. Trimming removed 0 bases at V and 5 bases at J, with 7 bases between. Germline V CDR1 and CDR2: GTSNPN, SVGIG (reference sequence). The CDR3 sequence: CAWSVTGETQYF. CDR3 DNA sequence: TGTGCCTGGAGTGTTACCGGGGAGACCCAGTACTTC. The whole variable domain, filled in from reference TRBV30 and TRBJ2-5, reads SQTIHQWPATLVQPVGSPLSLECTVEGTSNPNLYWYRQAAGRGLQLLFYSVGIGQISSEVPQNLSASRPQDRQFILSSKKLLLSDSGFYLCAWSVTGETQYFGPGTRLLVL.

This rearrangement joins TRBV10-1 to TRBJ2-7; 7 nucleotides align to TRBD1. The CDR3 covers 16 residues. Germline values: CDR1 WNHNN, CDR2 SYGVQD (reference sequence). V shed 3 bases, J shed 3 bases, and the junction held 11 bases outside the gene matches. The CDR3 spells CASSETRQGKDYEQYF. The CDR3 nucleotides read TGCGCCAGCAGTGAAACCAGACAGGGAAAGGACTACGAGCAGTACTTC.

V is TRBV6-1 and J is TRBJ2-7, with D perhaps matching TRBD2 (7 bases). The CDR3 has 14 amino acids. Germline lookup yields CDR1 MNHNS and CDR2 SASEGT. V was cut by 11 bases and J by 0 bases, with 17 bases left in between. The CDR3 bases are TGTGCCGGGGGGGACATTTCCATCTCCTACGAGCAGTACTTC. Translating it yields CAGGDISISYEQYF.

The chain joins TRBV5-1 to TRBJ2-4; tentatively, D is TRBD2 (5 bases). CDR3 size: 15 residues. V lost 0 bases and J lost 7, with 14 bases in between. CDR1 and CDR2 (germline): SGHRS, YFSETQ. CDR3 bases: TGCGCCAGCAGCTTGGATTTCGGGGAGATTAACATTCAGTACTTC. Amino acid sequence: CASSLDFGEINIQYF.

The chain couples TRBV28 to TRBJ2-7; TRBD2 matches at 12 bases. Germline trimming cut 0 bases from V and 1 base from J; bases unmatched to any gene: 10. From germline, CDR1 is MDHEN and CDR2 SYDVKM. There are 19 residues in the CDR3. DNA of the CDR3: TGTGCCAGCAGTTTATGGCTAGCGGGAGGGAGGACGGGGTCCTACGAGCAGTACTTC. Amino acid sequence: CASSLWLAGGRTGSYEQYF.

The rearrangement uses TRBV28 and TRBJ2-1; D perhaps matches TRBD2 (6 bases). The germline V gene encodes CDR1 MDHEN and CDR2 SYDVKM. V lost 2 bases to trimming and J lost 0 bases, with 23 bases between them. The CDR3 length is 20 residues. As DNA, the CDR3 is TGTGCCAGCAGTTTACGGGGACTTCAGGGTAATCTAATCTCCTACAATGAGCAGTTCTTC. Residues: CASSLRGLQGNLISYNEQFF.

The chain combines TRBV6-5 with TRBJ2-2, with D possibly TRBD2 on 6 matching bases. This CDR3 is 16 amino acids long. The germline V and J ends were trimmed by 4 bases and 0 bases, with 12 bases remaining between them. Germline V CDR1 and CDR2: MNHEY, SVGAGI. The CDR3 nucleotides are TGTGCCAGCAGTTTTAGCGGAGTCGCGAACACCGGGGAGCTGTTTTTT. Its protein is CASSFSGVANTGELFF.